This T cell receptor beta chain is drawn from a study of blood T cell repertoires in COVID-19. About the research overall: Specimens from acute and convalescent COVID-19 originated in the United States, Italy and Spain. Nucleic acid was either cDNA or gDNA, and it came from T cells, B-cell-depleted T cells, or PBMCs.

How the authors handled the data: Counts of nucleated cells, estimated from reference gene primer amplification, were obtained. Sequenced by immunoSEQ multiplex PCR; TCRdb stores in-frame clones only, minus some. The DNA gave D and trimming, while V, J and clone size come from that table. The sample lists 71,000 or so clones, about 80% seen once, with about 28% in the top ten. The junction had 8 bases not matched to a gene; V was cut back by 9 bases and J by 0 bases. This CDR3 is built from 15 residues. CDR1 LNHDA and CDR2 SQIVND come from the germline V gene (reference sequence). V is TRBV19 and J is TRBJ1-3, with 7 bases matching TRBD1. The clonotype comes from a man aged 65-85 years with acute or convalescent COVID-19. Input material: peripheral blood. The CDR3 DNA reads TGTGCCAGCTCGGACAGGCCCTACTCTGGAAACACCATATATTTT. This gives the protein CASSDRPYSGNTIYF.